This T cell receptor beta chain stems from a study of blood T cell repertoires in COVID-19. The protocol was immunoSEQ multiplex PCR, while the TCRdb copy is restricted to in-frame clones and leaves out a portion. The sample yields 100,000 or so clones, around 80% seen once. This CDR3 has 13 amino acids. V shed 6 bases, J shed 11 bases, and the junction held 7 bases outside the gene matches. This TCR was recovered from a man aged 55 to 70 with acute or convalescent COVID-19. The specimen was peripheral blood. The chain links TRBV12-3 or TRBV12-4 to TRBJ1-1; the match to TRBD1 covers 12 bases. The CDR3 spells CASRSGTGGFAFF. CDR3 coding DNA: TGTGCCAGCAGATCCGGGACAGGGGGCTTTGCTTTCTTT.